Given below is one T cell receptor (beta chain) in context. Germline V gene sequence: CDR1 KGHDR, CDR2 SFDVKD. The CDR3 loop spans 14 amino acids. Some clones are missing from TCRdb's copy, which holds only in-frame ones; the method was immunoSEQ multiplex PCR. Of fewer than 450,000 clones in the sample, around 90% were seen once. This sample was taken from a study of blood T cell repertoires in COVID-19. In assigning cohorts, the study relied on participant-reported clinical history. The sequenced sample consisted of PBMCs or T cells enriched from blood (not recorded which). The sequence was collected from a woman aged 35 to 49 with acute COVID-19. The chain is built from TRBV24-1 and TRBJ2-2; no reliable D call. The CDR3: CANNVAKNTGELFF. CDR3 sequence (DNA): TGTGCGAACAACGTGGCAAAGAACACCGGGGAGCTGTTTTTT.